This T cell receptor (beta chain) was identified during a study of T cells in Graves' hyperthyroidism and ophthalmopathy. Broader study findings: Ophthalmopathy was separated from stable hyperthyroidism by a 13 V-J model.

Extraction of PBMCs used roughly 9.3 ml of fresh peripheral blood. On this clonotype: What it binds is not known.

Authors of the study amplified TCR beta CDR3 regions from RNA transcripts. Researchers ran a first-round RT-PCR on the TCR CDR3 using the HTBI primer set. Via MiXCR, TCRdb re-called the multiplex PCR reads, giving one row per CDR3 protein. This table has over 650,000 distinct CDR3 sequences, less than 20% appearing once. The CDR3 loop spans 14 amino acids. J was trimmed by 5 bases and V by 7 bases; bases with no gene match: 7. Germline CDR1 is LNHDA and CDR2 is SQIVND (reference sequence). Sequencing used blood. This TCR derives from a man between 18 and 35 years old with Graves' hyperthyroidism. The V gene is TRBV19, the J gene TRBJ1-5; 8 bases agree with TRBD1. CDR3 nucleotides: TGTGCCAGTACCCATCGGGACAGGTATCAGCCCCAGCATTTT. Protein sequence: CASTHRDRYQPQHF.